The present T cell receptor (beta chain) was sequenced within a study of blood T cell repertoires in COVID-19. This clone was seen more than once but under ten times. Here immunoSEQ multiplex PCR was the method, and the copy in TCRdb shows in-frame clones only, minus some. The data hold 350,000 to 450,000 clones, with roughly four fifths observed a single time. The specimen sequenced was PBMCs or T cells enriched from blood (not recorded which). The sequence came from a woman between 50 and 59 years old who had recovered from COVID-19.

CDR3 coding DNA: TGTGCCAGTACCCCCCGGGAGCGCAGATATTATAACTATGGCTACACCTTC. Encoded protein: CASTPRERRYYNYGYTF. V and J are TRBV19 and TRBJ1-2; D is ambiguous. Trimming shortened V by 7 bases and J by 1 base, and 22 bases separated the two germline ends. The germline gives CDR1 LNHDA, CDR2 SQIVND (reference sequence). The CDR3 covers 17 residues.